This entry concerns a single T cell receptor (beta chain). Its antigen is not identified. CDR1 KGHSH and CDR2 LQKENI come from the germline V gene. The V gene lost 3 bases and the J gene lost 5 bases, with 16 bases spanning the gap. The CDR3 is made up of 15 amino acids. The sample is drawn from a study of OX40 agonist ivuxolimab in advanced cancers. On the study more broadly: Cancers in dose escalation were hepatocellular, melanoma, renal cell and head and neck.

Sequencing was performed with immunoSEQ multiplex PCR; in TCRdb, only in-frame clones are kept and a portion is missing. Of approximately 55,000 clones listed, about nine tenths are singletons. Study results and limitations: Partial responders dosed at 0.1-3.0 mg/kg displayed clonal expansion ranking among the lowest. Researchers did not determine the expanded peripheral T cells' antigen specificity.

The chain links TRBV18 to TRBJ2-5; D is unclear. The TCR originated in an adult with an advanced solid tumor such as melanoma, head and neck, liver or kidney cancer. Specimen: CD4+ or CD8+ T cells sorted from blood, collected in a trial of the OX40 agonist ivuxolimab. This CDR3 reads CASSPQGSLGETQYF. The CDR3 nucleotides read TGTGCCAGCTCACCTCAAGGGTCCCTGGGGGAGACCCAGTACTTC.